Below, 27 T cell receptor beta chains from the same sample are listed, as sequenced in a study of somatic mutations in cytotoxic T cells in rheumatoid arthritis. Profiling relied on immunoSEQ multiplex PCR, and the TCRdb table lists in-frame clones only, not all of them. The table lists approximately 5,000 clones, around four fifths of them singletons, with more than 45% in the top ten. Sequencing input: CD8+ T cells sorted from blood. These TCRs come from a woman between 45 and 60 years old with rheumatoid arthritis.

The chain recombines TRBV2 with TRBJ2-3; a weak D match, TRBD2 (6 bases). The length of the CDR3 is 15 residues. CDR1 and CDR2 from the germline V gene are SNHLY and FYNNEI. V dropped 8 bases and J dropped 4 bases, with 19 bases sitting between them. The CDR3 here is CASEWSSEEADTQYF. The DNA of the CDR3 is TGTGCCAGCGAGTGGTCTAGCGAAGAGGCAGATACGCAGTATTTT.

This chain links TRBV11-2 with TRBJ1-1, with D uncertain. The CDR3 is 15 residues long. V was trimmed by 2 bases and J by 3 bases, leaving 13 bases between them. The germline CDR1 and CDR2 sequences are SGHAT and FQNNGV. The CDR3 sequence: CASSLPRAEHTEAFF. In DNA, the CDR3 is TGTGCCAGCAGCTTACCGAGGGCAGAACACACTGAAGCTTTCTTT. The entire variable domain, with the rest obtained from reference TRBV11-2 and TRBJ1-1, is as follows: EAGVAQSPRYKIIEKRQSVAFWCNPISGHATLYWYQQILGQGPKLLIQFQNNGVVDDSQLPKDRFSAERLKGVDSTLKIQPAKLEDSAVYLCASSLPRAEHTEAFFGQGTRLTVV.

A note on this clone: Other DNA sequences in this sample translate to the same CDR3. This chain joins TRBV27 and TRBJ1-1; 9 bases match TRBD1. CDR1 and CDR2 (germline): MNHEY, SMNVEV (reference sequence). This CDR3 is built from 18 residues. The V gene end was trimmed by 6 bases and the J gene end by 6 bases; junction bases not matched to a gene: 20. CDR3 DNA sequence: TGTGCCAGCAGCCCCCTAGAGGCGGGACAGGGTCGTATTTCTGAAGCTTTCTTT. Amino acids: CASSPLEAGQGRISEAFF.

In this sample, this clone turned up once. The gene calls are TRBV28 and TRBJ2-2; possibly TRBD1 for D (5 bases). The CDR3 covers 18 residues. The ends were cut back, 6 bases at V and 0 bases at J, with 20 bases in the middle. Germline loops: CDR1 MDHEN, CDR2 SYDVKM. The CDR3 loop is CASSHIRGGTANTGELFF. The DNA for the CDR3 is TGTGCCAGCAGCCACATAAGGGGTGGAACAGCGAACACCGGGGAGCTGTTTTTT.

V usage is TRBV6-1 and J usage is TRBJ2-5; 11 nucleotides line up with TRBD2. The assigned J gene may be wrong: the sequence end matches TRBJ2-7 better. The CDR3 has 17 residues. From germline, CDR1 is MNHNS and CDR2 SASEGT. The CDR3 nucleotides are TGTGCCAGCAGTGAACCCCGATTTAGCGGGGGGGCCTACGAGCAGTACTTC. Translation gives CASSEPRFSGGAYEQYF.

This chain links TRBV27 with TRBJ2-3, with 9 bases matching TRBD1. Germline V gene data show CDR1 as MNHEY and CDR2 as SMNVEV (reference sequence). The trim removed 4 bases at V and 1 base at J, leaving 18 bases unmatched. This CDR3 spans 20 amino acids. The CDR3 spells CASSSRSPPTGGSGTDTQYF. CDR3 bases: TGTGCCAGCAGTTCCCGCTCCCCCCCTACAGGGGGCAGCGGCACAGATACGCAGTATTTT.

This chain uses TRBV6-5 with TRBJ2-1; 7 positions agree with TRBD2. The CDR3 spans 14 residues. Germline loops: CDR1 MNHEY, CDR2 SVGAGI. The ends lost 6 bases at V and 3 bases at J; junction bases unmatched: 5. CDR3: CASSPSGYYNEQFF. For the CDR3, the DNA is TGTGCCAGCAGCCCTAGCGGTTACTACAATGAGCAGTTCTTC.

The chain uses TRBV25-1 and TRBJ1-2; 8 nucleotides align to TRBD1. J gave up 4 bases and V 5 bases, and 6 bases lay outside the gene matches. Germline V gives CDR1 MGHDK, CDR2 SYGVNS. The CDR3 covers 14 residues. The CDR3 sequence is CASSRGQESYGYTF. The DNA for the CDR3 is TGTGCCAGCAGTCGGGGACAGGAGTCCTATGGCTACACCTTC.

The rearrangement links TRBV5-7 to TRBJ2-3, with D maybe TRBD2 (5 bases). TRBV5-7 is assigned to the ORF class and has an uncertain function. The CDR3 spans 14 residues. Deletions cut 0 bases from V and 6 bases from J, with 11 bases between. The CDR3 DNA reads TGTGCCAGCAGCTTGGGAGGGCGTGGGGATACGCAGTATTTT. Amino acids: CASSLGGRGDTQYF.

The V and J genes are TRBV27 and TRBJ2-1; maybe TRBD1 (6 bases). With 0 bases removed from V and 7 bases from J, the gap between germline ends came to 13 bases. The CDR3 is made up of 15 amino acids. CDR1 and CDR2 (germline): MNHEY, SMNVEV (reference sequence). The CDR3 protein is CASSLSWGPGNEQFF. The CDR3 DNA reads as TGTGCCAGCAGTTTATCTTGGGGGCCTGGGAATGAGCAGTTCTTC.

This rearrangement joins TRBV5-6 to TRBJ2-5, with 14 bases aligning to TRBD2. Germline CDR1 SGHDT, CDR2 YYEEEE. The CDR3 is 16 residues long. With V trimmed by 3 bases and J by 5 bases, 6 bases remained unmatched. The DNA for the CDR3 is TGTGCCAGCAGCTCGTCGACTAGCGGGAGGGGGGAGACCCAGTACTTC. Translation: CASSSSTSGRGETQYF.

The rearrangement links TRBV4-1 to TRBJ1-1; maybe TRBD1 (6 bases). The CDR3 is 12 amino acids. Germline V lookup: CDR1 MGHRA, CDR2 YSYEKL. Trimming pared 4 bases from V and 12 bases from J, leaving 15 bases between. CDR3 nucleotides: TGCGCCAGCAGCCCCTACGCAGGGGCGACTTTCTTT. Residues: CASSPYAGATFF.

The rearrangement links TRBV30 to TRBJ2-7, with 7 bases fitting TRBD1. The V gene end was trimmed by 2 bases and the J gene end by 4 bases; junction bases not matched to a gene: 5. This CDR3 comprises 13 residues. From germline, CDR1 is GTSNPN and CDR2 SVGIG (reference sequence). The CDR3 DNA follows: TGTGCCTGGAGTCCCGGGACAGCATACGAGCAGTACTTC. Residues: CAWSPGTAYEQYF.

This clone was found once. V usage is TRBV29-1 and J usage is TRBJ1-4; D unresolved. Germline CDR1 SQVTM, CDR2 ANQGSEA. The CDR3 loop spans 15 amino acids. The V gene lost 1 base and the J gene lost 3 bases, with 12 bases spanning the gap. CDR3 sequence: CSVEASAAPNEKLFF. CDR3 DNA: TGCAGCGTTGAAGCCTCCGCGGCACCTAATGAAAAACTGTTTTTT.

This sequence joins TRBV11-3 and TRBJ2-3; D is undetermined. The V gene's germline CDR1 is SGHNT and CDR2 YENEEA. This CDR3 has 15 residues. V was shortened by 1 base and J by 0 bases, with 8 bases between the two germline ends. CDR3 coding DNA: TGTGCCAGCAGCTTAGGCGGATTTAGCACAGATACGCAGTATTTT. It codes for CASSLGGFSTDTQYF.

In the case of this clone: This likely traces to a read error, being one base from a far larger clone. Within the sample, other DNA sequences also encode this same CDR3. The chain employs TRBV5-1 and TRBJ2-3; tentative D call: TRBD2 (5 bases). Trimming took 0 bases from V and 6 from J, leaving 11 bases between them. In germline, CDR1 is SGHRS, CDR2 YFSETQ. The CDR3 consists of 14 residues. Here the CDR3 DNA reads TGCGCCAGCAGCTTGGGAGGGCGTGGGGATACGCAGTATTTT. This codes for CASSLGGRGDTQYF.

This chain joins TRBV9 and TRBJ2-7, with 9 bases matching TRBD2. The CDR3 totals 15 residues. CDR1 and CDR2 (germline): SGDLS, YYNGEE. The junction had 4 bases not matched to a gene; V was cut back by 0 bases and J by 3 bases. CDR3 sequence: CASSVDPSGIYEQYF. The CDR3 nucleotides are TGTGCCAGCAGCGTAGACCCTAGCGGGATCTACGAGCAGTACTTC.

The rearrangement links TRBV18 to TRBJ2-5; the D gene is possibly TRBD1 (6 bases). The tail of the sequence fits TRBJ2-7 better, so the J call may be wrong. Germline V gives CDR1 KGHSH, CDR2 LQKENI. This CDR3 is built from 13 residues. The CDR3 DNA is TGTGCCAGCTCACCAAGGGACACCTACGAGCAGTACTTC. It yields the protein CASSPRDTYEQYF.

This chain connects TRBV9 to TRBJ2-4; D may be TRBD1 (6 bases). CDR3 length: 18 amino acids. V was shortened by 3 bases and J by 1 base, with 20 bases between the two germline ends. In germline, CDR1 is SGDLS, CDR2 YYNGEE. The CDR3 DNA reads as TGTGCCAGCAGCGCGCCCCCAACAGGGTTCGAGGCCAAAAACATTCAGTACTTC. As protein: CASSAPPTGFEAKNIQYF.

The chain carries TRBV9 and TRBJ1-2; 7 positions match TRBD1. Germline trimming cut 3 bases from V and 4 bases from J; bases unmatched to any gene: 9. CDR3 length: 15 amino acids. Per germline, CDR1 SGDLS and CDR2 YYNGEE. As DNA, the CDR3 is TGTGCCAGCAGCGAGGAGGGGGCGCGGGGCTATGGCTACACCTTC. This encodes CASSEEGARGYGYTF.

This clone was picked up a small number of times. This sample includes further DNA sequences coding for the same CDR3. The chain employs TRBV10-3 and TRBJ1-5; 10 positions match TRBD1. The CDR3 runs 14 residues. Germline values: CDR1 ENHRY, CDR2 SYGVKD. Trimming took 8 bases from V and 0 from J; bases not matched to a gene: 1. CDR3 DNA sequence: TGTGCCATCGGGACAGGGGATAGCAATCAGCCCCAGCATTTT. Amino acid sequence: CAIGTGDSNQPQHF.

V and J are TRBV4-1 and TRBJ2-3, with TRBD1 identical over 8 bases. The CDR3 is 16 amino acids. V was pared by 1 base and J by 2 bases, with 5 bases of the junction left unmatched. Germline V gene data show CDR1 as MGHRA and CDR2 as YSYEKL. Here the CDR3 reads CASSQARGLITDTQYF. The CDR3 nucleotides are TGCGCCAGCAGCCAAGCCAGGGGGCTCATCACAGATACGCAGTATTTT.

The CDR3 coding sequence is TGTGCCAGCAGCCCCTCCTACGAGCAGTACTTC. Protein sequence: CASSPSYEQYF. The chain links TRBV6-6 to TRBJ2-5, with D unresolved. The end of the DNA is better explained by TRBJ2-7, so the J call may be wrong. CDR3 length: 11 residues. CDR1 and CDR2 (germline): MNHNY, SVGAGI (reference sequence).

J is TRBJ2-2 and V is TRBV6-5; 7 bases map to TRBD1. V was clipped by 1 base and J by 2 bases; unmatched bases: 1. Germline V gene lookup returns CDR1 MNHEY and CDR2 SVGAGI. This CDR3 contains 15 residues. The CDR3 bases are TGTGCCAGCAGTTACTACAGGGGAAACACCGGGGAGCTGTTTTTT. It codes for CASSYYRGNTGELFF.

The V gene is TRBV6-6, the J gene TRBJ2-7; TRBD2 matches 13 bases. The CDR3 runs to 14 residues. Germline values: CDR1 MNHNY, CDR2 SVGAGI (reference sequence). Trimming at V came to 5 bases and at J to 2 bases, leaving 0 bases not matched to a gene. The CDR3 sequence: CASSGTSGTYEQYF. The CDR3 DNA sequence: TGTGCCAGCAGTGGGACTAGCGGGACCTACGAGCAGTACTTC.

V gene TRBV7-3 combines with J gene TRBJ2-6, with TRBD1 matching 8 bases. With 5 bases clipped from V and 6 bases from J, the junction kept 15 bases outside the gene matches. Germline-derived CDR1 and CDR2 are SGHTA and FQGTGA. The CDR3 runs 18 residues. The CDR3 DNA reads as TGTGCCAGCAGCCCACGGACAGGGAAAGAGGCTGAGGCCAACGTCCTGACTTTC. Its translation: CASSPRTGKEAEANVLTF.

The chain employs TRBV15 and TRBJ2-2; 10 nucleotides agree with TRBD2. V gave up 8 bases and J gave up 5 bases; unmatched junction bases: 8. This CDR3 is built from 15 residues. Germline lookup yields CDR1 LNHNV and CDR2 YYDKDF (reference sequence). In nucleotides, the CDR3 is TGTGCCACCGAGCTAGCGGGAGTGGGGACCGGGGAGCTGTTTTTT. As protein: CATELAGVGTGELFF.